This T cell receptor (beta chain) was identified in a study of control samples from healthy donors and cancer patients. This clone was seen a handful of times. Measured with immunoSEQ multiplex PCR; TCRdb has only the in-frame clones, and not every one. This sample has about 120,000 clones, with approximately 87% found just once. V was cut by 3 bases and J by 4 bases, with 14 bases left in between. There are 16 residues in the CDR3. Per germline, CDR1 SGHRS and CDR2 YFSETQ. The chain joins TRBV5-1 to TRBJ1-6; D call uncertain. This TCR was sampled from a man aged 25-45 years in good health. The sample taken for sequencing was blood. CDR3 residues: CASSSLGMEYNSPLHF. DNA of the CDR3: TGCGCCAGCAGCTCGTTGGGTATGGAATATAATTCACCCCTCCACTTT. Complete variable domain (other parts from reference TRBV5-1 and TRBJ1-6): KAGVTQTPRYLIKTRGQQVTLSCSPISGHRSVSWYQQTPGQGLQFLFEYFSETQRNKGNFPGRFSGRQFSNSRSEMNVSTLELGDSALYLCASSSLGMEYNSPLHFGNGTRLTVT.